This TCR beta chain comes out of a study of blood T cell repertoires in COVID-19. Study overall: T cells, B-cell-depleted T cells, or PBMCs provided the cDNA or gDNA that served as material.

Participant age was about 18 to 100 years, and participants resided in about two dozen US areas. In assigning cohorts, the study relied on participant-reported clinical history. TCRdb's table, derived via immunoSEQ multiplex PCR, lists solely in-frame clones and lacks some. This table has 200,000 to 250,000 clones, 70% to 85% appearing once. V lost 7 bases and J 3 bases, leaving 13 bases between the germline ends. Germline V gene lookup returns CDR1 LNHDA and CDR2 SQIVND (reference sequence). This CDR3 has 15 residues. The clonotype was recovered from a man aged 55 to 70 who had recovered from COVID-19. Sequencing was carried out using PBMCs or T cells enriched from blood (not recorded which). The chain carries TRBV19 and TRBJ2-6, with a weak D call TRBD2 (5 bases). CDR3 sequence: CASNLNGVGANVLTF. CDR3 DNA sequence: TGTGCCAGTAATCTCAACGGGGTTGGGGCCAACGTCCTGACTTTC.